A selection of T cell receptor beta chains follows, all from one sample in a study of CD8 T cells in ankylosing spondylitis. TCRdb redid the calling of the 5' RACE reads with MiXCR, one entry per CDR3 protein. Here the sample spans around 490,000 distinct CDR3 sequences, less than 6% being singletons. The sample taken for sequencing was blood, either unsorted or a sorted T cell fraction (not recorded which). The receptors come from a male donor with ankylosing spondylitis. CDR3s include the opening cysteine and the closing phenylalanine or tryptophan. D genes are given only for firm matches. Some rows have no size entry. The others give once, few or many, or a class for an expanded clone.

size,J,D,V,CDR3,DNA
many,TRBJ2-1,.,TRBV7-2,CASSPKRTGEQFF,TGTGCCAGCAGCCCCAAAAGGACTGGAGAGCAGTTCTTC
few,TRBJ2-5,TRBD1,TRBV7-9,CASSPPNRGLAETQYF,TGTGCCAGCAGCCCACCGAACAGGGGGTTAGCAGAGACCCAGTACTTC
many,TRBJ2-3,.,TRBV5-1,CASSLGQTTDTQYF,TGCGCCAGCAGCTTGGGGCAGACAACAGATACGCAGTATTTT
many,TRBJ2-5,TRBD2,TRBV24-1,CATTSGADTSETQYF,TGTGCCACGACTAGCGGGGCGGATACCTCGGAGACCCAGTACTTC
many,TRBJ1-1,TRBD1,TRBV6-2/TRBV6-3,CASTGQGNTEAFF,TGTGCCAGCACCGGACAGGGGAACACTGAAGCTTTCTTT
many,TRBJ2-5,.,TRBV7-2,CASSSRVEETQYF,TGTGCCAGCAGCTCCAGGGTCGAGGAGACCCAGTACTTC
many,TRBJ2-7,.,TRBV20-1,CSTGTNPYEQYF,TGCAGTACCGGGACCAATCCCTACGAGCAGTACTTC
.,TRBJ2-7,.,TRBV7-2,CASSLGLKYEQYF,TGTGCCAGCAGCTTAGGACTAAAATACGAGCAGTACTTC
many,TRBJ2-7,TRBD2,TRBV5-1,CASSLEPAGTYEQYF,TGCGCCAGCAGCTTGGAACCAGCGGGAACCTACGAGCAGTACTTC
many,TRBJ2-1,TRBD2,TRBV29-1,CSVAGLAGGSSYNEQFF,TGCAGCGTTGCAGGACTAGCGGGGGGGAGCTCCTACAATGAGCAGTTCTTC